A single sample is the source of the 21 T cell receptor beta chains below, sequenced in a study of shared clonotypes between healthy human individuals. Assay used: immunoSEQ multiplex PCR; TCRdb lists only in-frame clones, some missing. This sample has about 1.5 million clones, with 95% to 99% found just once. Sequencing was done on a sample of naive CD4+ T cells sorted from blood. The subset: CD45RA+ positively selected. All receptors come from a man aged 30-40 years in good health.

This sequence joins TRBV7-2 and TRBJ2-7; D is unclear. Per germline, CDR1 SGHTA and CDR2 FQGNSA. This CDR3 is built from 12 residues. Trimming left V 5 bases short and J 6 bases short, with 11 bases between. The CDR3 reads CASSPQMGEQYF. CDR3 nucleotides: TGTGCCAGCAGCCCCCAGATGGGCGAGCAGTACTTC.

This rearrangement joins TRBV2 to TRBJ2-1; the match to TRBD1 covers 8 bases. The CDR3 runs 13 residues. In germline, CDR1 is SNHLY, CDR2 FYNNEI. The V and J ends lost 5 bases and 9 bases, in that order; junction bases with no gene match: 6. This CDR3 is CASSPQGAGEQFF. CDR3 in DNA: TGTGCCAGCAGTCCTCAGGGGGCTGGTGAGCAGTTCTTC.

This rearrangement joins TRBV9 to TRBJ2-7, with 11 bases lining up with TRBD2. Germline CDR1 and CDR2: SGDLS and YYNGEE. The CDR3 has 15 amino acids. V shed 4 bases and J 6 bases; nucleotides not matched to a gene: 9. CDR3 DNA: TGTGCCAGCAGCACCGGGACTAGCGGCCTCGGCGAGCAGTACTTC. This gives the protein CASSTGTSGLGEQYF.

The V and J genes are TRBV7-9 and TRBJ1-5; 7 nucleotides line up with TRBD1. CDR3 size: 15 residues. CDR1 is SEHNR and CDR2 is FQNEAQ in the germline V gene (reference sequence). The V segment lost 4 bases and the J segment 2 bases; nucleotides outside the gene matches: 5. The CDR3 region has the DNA TGTGCCAGCAGCTCCATCCAGGGGGGCAATCAGCCCCAGCATTTT. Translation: CASSSIQGGNQPQHF.

The CDR3 sequence is CASSPKWGASYNEQFF. The CDR3 DNA sequence: TGTGCCAGCAGCCCGAAGTGGGGGGCTTCCTACAATGAGCAGTTCTTC. The chain links TRBV11-3 to TRBJ2-1; D is perhaps TRBD1 or TRBD2 (6 bases each). The CDR3 covers 16 residues. V lost 5 bases to trimming and J lost 1 base, with 15 bases between them. Germline V gives CDR1 SGHNT, CDR2 YENEEA.

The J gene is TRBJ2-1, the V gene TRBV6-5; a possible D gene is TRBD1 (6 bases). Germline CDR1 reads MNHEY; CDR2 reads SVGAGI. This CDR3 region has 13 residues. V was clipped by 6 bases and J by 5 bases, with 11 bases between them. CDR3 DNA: TGTGCCAGCAGGAGACAGGACAACAATGAGCAGTTCTTC. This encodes CASRRQDNNEQFF.

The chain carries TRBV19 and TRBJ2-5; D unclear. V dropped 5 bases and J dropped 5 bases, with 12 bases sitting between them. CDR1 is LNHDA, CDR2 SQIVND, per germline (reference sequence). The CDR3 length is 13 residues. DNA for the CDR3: TGTGCCAGTAGTTTCGCGGCCGGGGAGACCCAGTACTTC. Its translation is CASSFAAGETQYF.

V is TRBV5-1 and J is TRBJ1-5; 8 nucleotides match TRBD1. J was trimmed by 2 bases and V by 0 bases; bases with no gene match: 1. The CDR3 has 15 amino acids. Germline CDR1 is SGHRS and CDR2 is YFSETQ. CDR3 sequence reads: CASSLETGGNQPQHF. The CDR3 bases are TGCGCCAGCAGCTTGGAGACAGGGGGCAATCAGCCCCAGCATTTT.

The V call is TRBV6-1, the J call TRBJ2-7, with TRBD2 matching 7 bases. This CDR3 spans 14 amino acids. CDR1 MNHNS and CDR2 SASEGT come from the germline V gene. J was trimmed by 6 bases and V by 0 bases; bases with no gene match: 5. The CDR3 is CASSEAGGVSEQYF. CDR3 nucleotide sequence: TGTGCCAGCAGTGAAGCGGGAGGGGTTTCCGAGCAGTACTTC.

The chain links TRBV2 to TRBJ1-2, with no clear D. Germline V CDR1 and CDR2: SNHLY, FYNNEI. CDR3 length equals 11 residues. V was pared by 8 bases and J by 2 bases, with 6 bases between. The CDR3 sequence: CASGLNYGYTF. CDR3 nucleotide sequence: TGTGCCAGCGGCCTGAACTATGGCTACACCTTC.

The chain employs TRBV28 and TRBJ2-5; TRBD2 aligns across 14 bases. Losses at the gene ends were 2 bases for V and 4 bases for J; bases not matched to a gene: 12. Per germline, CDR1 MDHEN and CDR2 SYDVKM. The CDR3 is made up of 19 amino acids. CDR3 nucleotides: TGTGCCAGCAGTTTACCCCTTGGGACTAGCGGGAGAATTATAGAGACCCAGTACTTC. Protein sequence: CASSLPLGTSGRIIETQYF.

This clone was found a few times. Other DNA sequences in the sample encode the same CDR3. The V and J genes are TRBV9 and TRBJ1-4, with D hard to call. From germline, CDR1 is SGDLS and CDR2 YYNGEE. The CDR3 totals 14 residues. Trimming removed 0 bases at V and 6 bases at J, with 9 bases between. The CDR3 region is CASSVGGRDEKLFF. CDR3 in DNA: TGTGCCAGCAGCGTAGGAGGAAGGGATGAAAAACTGTTTTTT. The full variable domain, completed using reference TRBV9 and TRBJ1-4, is DSGVTQTPKHLITATGQRVTLRCSPRSGDLSVYWYQQSLDQGLQFLIQYYNGEERAKGNILERFSAQQFPDLHSELNLSSLELGDSALYFCASSVGGRDEKLFFGSGTQLSVL.

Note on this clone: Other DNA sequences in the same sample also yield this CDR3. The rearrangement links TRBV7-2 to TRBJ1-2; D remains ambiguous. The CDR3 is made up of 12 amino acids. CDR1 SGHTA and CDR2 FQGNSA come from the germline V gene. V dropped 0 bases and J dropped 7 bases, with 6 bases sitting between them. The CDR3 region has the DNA TGTGCCAGCAGCTTAGCAGGCGGTGGCTACACCTTC. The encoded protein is CASSLAGGGYTF. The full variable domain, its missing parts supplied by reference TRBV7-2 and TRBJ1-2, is GAGVSQSPSNKVTEKGKDVELRCDPISGHTALYWYRQSLGQGLEFLIYFQGNSAPDKSGLPSDRFSAERTGGSVSTLTIQRTQQEDSAVYLCASSLAGGGYTFGSGTRLTVV.

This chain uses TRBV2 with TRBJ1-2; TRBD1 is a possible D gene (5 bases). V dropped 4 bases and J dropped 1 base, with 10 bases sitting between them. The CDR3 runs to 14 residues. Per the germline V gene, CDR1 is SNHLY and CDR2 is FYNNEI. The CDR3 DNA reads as TGTGCCAGCAGTGGCTCAGGGAATAACTATGGCTACACCTTC. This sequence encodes CASSGSGNNYGYTF.

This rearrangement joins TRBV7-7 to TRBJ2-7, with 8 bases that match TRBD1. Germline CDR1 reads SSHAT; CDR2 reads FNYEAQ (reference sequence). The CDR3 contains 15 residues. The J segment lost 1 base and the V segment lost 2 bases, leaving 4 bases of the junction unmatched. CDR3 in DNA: TGTGCCAGCAGCTTAAACACAGGGGGTTCCTACGAGCAGTACTTC. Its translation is CASSLNTGGSYEQYF.

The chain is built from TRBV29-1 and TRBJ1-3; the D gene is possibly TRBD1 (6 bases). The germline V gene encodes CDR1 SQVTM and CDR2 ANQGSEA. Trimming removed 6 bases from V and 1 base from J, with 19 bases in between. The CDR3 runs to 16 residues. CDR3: CSVGETGPLSGNTIYF. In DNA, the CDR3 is TGCAGCGTGGGGGAGACAGGCCCTCTATCTGGAAACACCATATATTTT.

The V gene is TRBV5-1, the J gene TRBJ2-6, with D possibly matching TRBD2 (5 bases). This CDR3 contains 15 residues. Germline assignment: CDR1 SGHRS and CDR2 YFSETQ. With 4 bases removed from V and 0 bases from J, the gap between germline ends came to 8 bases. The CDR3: CASSHGNSGANVLTF. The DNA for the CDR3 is TGCGCCAGCAGCCACGGGAACTCTGGGGCCAACGTCCTGACTTTC.

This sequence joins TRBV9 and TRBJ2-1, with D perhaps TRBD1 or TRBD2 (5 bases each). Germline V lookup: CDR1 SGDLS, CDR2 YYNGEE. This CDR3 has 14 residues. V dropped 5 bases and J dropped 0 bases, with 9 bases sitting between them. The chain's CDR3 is CASRPGTSYNEQFF. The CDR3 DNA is TGTGCCAGCAGGCCTGGGACCTCCTACAATGAGCAGTTCTTC.

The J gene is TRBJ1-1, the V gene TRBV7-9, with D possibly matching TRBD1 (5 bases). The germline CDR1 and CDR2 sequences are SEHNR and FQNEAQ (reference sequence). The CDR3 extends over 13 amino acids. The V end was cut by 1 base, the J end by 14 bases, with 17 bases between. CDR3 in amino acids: CASSLGDFKRVFF. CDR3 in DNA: TGTGCCAGCAGCTTAGGGGACTTTAAAAGGGTATTCTTT.

The CDR3 DNA sequence: TGTGCCAGTAGTATTCACCCAGATACGCAGTATTTT. Residues: CASSIHPDTQYF. This chain links TRBV19 with TRBJ2-3; D is unclear. The CDR3 has 12 amino acids. Deletions cut 3 bases from V and 4 bases from J, with 5 bases between. The germline CDR1 and CDR2 sequences are LNHDA and SQIVND (reference sequence).

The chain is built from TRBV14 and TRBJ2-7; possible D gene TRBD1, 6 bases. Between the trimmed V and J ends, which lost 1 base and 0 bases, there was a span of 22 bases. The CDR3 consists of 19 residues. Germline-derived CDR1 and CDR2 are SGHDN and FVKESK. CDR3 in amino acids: CASSQGLGGTGISSYEQYF. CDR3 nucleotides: TGTGCCAGCAGCCAAGGCCTAGGGGGAACAGGGATCAGCTCCTACGAGCAGTACTTC.